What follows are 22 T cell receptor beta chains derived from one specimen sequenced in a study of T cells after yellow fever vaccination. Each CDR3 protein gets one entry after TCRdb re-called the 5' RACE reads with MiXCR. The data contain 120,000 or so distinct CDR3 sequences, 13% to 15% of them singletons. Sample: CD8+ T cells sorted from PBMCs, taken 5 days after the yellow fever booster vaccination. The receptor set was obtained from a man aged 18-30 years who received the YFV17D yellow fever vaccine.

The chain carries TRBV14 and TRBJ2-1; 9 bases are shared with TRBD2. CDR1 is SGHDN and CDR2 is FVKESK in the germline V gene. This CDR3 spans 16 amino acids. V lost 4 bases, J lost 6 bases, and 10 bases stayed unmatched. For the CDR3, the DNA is TGTGCCAGCAGCCTTCTAGCGGGGCGAAACACCAATGAGCAGTTCTTC. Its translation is CASSLLAGRNTNEQFF.

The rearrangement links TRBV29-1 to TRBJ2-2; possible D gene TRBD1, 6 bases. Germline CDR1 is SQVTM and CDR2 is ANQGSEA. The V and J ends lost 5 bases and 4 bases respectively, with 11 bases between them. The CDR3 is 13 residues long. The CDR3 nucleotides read TGCAGCGTTTTGGGGGCGAGCACCGGGGAGCTGTTTTTT. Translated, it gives CSVLGASTGELFF.

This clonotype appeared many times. The CDR3 protein is CASSLGGMNEQFF. In DNA, the CDR3 is TGTGCCAGCAGTTTAGGAGGGATGAATGAGCAGTTCTTC. The gene calls are TRBV12-3 or TRBV12-4 and TRBJ2-1; tentatively, D is TRBD2 (5 bases). The CDR3 runs to 13 residues. Trimming removed 1 base at V and 7 bases at J, with 8 bases between.

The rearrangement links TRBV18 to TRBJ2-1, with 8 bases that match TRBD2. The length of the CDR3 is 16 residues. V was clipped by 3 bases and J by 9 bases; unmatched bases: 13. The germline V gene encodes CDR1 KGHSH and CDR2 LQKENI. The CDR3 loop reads CASSPEVRGAPPEQFF. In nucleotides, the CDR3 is TGTGCCAGCTCACCCGAGGTGCGGGGGGCTCCCCCTGAGCAGTTCTTC.

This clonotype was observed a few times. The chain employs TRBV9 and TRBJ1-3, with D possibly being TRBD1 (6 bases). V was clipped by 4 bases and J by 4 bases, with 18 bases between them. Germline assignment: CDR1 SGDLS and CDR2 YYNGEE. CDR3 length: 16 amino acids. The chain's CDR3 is CASSLRGGAAGNTIYF. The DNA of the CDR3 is TGTGCCAGCAGCCTACGTGGGGGGGCCGCAGGAAACACCATATATTTT. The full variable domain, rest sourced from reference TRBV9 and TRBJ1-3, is DSGVTQTPKHLITATGQRVTLRCSPRSGDLSVYWYQQSLDQGLQFLIQYYNGEERAKGNILERFSAQQFPDLHSELNLSSLELGDSALYFCASSLRGGAAGNTIYFGEGSWLTVV.

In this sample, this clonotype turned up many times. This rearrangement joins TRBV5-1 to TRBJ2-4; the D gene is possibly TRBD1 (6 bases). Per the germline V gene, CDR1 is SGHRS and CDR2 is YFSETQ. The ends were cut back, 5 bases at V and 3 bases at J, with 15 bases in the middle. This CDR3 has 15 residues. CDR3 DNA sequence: TGCGCCAGCAGTCCAACACAGGGCTACAAAAACATTCAGTACTTC. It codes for CASSPTQGYKNIQYF.

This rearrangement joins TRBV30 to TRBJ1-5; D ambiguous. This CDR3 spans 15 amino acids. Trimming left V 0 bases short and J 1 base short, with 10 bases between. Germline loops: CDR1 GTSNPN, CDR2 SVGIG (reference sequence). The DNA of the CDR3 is TGTGCCTGGAGTGTTGTAGGACCAAGCAATCAGCCCCAGCATTTT. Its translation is CAWSVVGPSNQPQHF.

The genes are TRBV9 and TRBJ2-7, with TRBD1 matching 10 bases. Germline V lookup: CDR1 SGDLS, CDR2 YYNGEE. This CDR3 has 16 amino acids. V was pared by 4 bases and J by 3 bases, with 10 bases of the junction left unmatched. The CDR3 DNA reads TGTGCCAGCAGCCTCAACATCAGGACAGGGGGCTACGAGCAGTACTTC. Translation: CASSLNIRTGGYEQYF. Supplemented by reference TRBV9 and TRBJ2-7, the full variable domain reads DSGVTQTPKHLITATGQRVTLRCSPRSGDLSVYWYQQSLDQGLQFLIQYYNGEERAKGNILERFSAQQFPDLHSELNLSSLELGDSALYFCASSLNIRTGGYEQYFGPGTRLTVT.

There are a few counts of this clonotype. Here the CDR3 DNA reads TGTGCCAGCAGACACCCGGGACTAGCGGGGGAGACCCAGTACTTC. This sequence encodes CASRHPGLAGETQYF. The chain couples TRBV6-5 to TRBJ2-5; 13 bases align to TRBD2. V gave up 6 bases and J gave up 5 bases; unmatched junction bases: 6. This CDR3 is built from 15 residues. Per germline, CDR1 MNHEY and CDR2 SVGAGI.

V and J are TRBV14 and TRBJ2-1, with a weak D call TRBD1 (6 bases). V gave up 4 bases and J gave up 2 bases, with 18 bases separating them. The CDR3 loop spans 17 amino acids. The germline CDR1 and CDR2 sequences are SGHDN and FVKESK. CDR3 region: CASSPLLGGPAYNEQFF. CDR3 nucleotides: TGTGCCAGCAGCCCCCTCCTAGGGGGTCCCGCCTACAATGAGCAGTTCTTC.

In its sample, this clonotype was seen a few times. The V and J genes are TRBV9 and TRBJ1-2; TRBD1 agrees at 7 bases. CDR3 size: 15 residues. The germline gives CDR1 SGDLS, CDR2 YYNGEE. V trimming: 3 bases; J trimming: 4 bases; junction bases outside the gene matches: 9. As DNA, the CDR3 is TGTGCCAGCAGCGCCACCGGGACAGCCTCCTATGGCTACACCTTC. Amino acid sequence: CASSATGTASYGYTF.

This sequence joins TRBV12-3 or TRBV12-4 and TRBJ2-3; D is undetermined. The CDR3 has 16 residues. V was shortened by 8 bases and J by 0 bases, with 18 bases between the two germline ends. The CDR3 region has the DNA TGTGCCAGCCGGATGACCGCATTCGATAGCACAGATACGCAGTATTTT. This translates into CASRMTAFDSTDTQYF.

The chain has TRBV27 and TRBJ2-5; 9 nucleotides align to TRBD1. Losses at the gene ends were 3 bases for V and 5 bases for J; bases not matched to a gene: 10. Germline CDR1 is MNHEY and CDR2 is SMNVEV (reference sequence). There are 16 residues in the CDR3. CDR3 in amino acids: CASSFTGTGWLETQYF. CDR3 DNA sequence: TGTGCCAGCAGTTTCACGGGGACAGGGTGGCTCGAGACCCAGTACTTC.

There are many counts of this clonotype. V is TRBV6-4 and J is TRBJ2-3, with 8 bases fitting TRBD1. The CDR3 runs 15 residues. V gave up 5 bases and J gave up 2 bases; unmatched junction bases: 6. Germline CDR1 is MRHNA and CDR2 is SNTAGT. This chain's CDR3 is CASSYGTGSTDTQYF. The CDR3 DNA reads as TGTGCCAGCAGTTACGGGACAGGTTCCACAGATACGCAGTATTTT.

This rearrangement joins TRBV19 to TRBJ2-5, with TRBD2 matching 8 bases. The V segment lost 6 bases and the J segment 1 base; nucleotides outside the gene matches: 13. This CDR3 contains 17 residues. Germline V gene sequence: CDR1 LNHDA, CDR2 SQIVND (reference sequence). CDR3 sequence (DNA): TGTGCCAGTAGCTCGGCCCTCGGAGCGGGGGCCCAAGAGACCCAGTACTTC. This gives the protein CASSSALGAGAQETQYF.

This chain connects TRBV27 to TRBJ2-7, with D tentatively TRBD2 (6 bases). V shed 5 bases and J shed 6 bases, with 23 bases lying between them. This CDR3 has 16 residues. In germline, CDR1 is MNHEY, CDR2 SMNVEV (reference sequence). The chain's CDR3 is CASSILFGEEEGEQYV. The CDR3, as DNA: TGTGCCAGCAGTATACTCTTTGGGGAGGAAGAAGGCGAGCAGTACGTC.

The CDR3 region is CASSQVGGSSGNTIYF. CDR3 DNA: TGCGCCAGCAGCCAAGTTGGCGGTAGCTCTGGAAACACCATATATTTT. V is TRBV4-1 and J is TRBJ1-3; D is ambiguous. CDR1 and CDR2 from the germline V gene are MGHRA and YSYEKL. This CDR3 spans 16 amino acids. V was clipped by 1 base and J by 0 bases, with 10 bases between them.

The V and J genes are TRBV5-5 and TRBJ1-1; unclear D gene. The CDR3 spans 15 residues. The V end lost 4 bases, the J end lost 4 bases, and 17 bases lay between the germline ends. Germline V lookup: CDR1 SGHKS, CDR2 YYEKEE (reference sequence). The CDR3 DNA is TGTGCCAGCAGCCCCCCGGTGGGATCGATCACTGAAGCTTTCTTT. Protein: CASSPPVGSITEAFF.

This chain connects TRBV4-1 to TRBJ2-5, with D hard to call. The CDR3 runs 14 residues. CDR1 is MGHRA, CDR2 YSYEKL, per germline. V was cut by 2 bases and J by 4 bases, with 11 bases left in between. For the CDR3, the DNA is TGCGCCAGCAGCCAATTTGTAGGCGTAGAGACCCAGTACTTC. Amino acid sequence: CASSQFVGVETQYF.

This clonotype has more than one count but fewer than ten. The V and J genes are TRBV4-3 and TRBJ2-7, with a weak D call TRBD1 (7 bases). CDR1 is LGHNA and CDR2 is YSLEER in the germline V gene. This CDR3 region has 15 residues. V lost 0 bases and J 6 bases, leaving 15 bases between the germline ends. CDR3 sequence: CASSQDRRGRFEQYF. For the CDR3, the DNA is TGCGCCAGCAGCCAAGATCGGAGGGGGCGGTTCGAGCAGTACTTC.

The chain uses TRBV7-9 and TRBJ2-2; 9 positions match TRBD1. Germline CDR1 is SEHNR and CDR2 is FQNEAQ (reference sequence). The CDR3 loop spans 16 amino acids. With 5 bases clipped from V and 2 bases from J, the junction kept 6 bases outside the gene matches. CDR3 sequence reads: CASSPRDRANTGELFF. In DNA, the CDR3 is TGTGCCAGCAGCCCGCGGGACAGGGCCAACACCGGGGAGCTGTTTTTT.

The CDR3 reads CASSPGNSGANVLTF. The DNA of the CDR3 is TGCGCCAGCAGCCCTGGGAACTCTGGGGCCAACGTCCTGACTTTC. V and J are TRBV5-1 and TRBJ2-6; no clear D. In germline, CDR1 is SGHRS, CDR2 YFSETQ. Trimming shortened V by 4 bases and J by 0 bases, and 8 bases separated the two germline ends. The CDR3 spans 15 residues. Based on the CDR3 plus reference TRBV5-1 and TRBJ2-6, the full variable domain is KAGVTQTPRYLIKTRGQQVTLSCSPISGHRSVSWYQQTPGQGLQFLFEYFSETQRNKGNFPGRFSGRQFSNSRSEMNVSTLELGDSALYLCASSPGNSGANVLTFGAGSRLTVL.